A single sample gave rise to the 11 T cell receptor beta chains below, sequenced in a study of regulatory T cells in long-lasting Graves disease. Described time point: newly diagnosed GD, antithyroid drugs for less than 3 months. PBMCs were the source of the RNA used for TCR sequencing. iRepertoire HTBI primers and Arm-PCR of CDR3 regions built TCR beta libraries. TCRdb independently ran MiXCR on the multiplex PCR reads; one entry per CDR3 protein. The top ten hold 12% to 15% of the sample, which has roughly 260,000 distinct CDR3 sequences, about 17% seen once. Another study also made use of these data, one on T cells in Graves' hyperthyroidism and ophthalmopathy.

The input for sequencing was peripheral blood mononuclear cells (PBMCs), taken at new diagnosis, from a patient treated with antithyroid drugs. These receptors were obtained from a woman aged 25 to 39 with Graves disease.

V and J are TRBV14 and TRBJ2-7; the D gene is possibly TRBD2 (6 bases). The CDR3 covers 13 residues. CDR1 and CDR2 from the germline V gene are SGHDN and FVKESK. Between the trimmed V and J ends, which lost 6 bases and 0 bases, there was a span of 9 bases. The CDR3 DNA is TGTGCCAGCAGGGGAGGACTCTCCTACGAGCAGTACTTC. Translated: CASRGGLSYEQYF.

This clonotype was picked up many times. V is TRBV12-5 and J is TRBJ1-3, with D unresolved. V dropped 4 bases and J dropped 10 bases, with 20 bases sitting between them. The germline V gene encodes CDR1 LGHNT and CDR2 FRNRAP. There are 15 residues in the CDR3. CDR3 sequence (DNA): TGTGCTAGTGGTTCTCACGGGCTCATCAGTGGAACCATATATTTT. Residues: CASGSHGLISGTIYF.

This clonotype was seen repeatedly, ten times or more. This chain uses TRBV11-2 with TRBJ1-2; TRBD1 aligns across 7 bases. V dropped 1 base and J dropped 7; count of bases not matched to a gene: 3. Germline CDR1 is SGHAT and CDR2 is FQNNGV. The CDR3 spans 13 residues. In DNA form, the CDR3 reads TGTGCCAGCAGCTTAGGGGGGGACAGTGGCTACACCTTC. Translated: CASSLGGDSGYTF.

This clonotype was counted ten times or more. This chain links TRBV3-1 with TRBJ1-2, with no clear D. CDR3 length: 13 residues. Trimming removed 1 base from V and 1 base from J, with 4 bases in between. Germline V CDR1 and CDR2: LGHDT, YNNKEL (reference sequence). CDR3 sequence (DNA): TGTGCCAGCAGCCAAGGTAATAACTATGGCTACACCTTC. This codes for CASSQGNNYGYTF.

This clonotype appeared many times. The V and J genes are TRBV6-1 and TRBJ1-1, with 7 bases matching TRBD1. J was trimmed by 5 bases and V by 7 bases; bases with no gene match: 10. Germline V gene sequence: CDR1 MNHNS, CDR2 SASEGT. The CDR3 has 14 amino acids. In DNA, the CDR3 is TGTGCCAGCACTAGGGACAGAGAAAGAACTGAAGCTTTCTTT. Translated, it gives CASTRDRERTEAFF.

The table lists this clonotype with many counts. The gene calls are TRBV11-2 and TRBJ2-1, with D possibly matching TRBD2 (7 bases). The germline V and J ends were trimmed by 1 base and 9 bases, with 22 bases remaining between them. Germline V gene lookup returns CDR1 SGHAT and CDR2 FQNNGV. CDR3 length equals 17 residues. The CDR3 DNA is TGTGCCAGCAGCTTAGTGTCCCTGGGGGGGGCAAGTGTTGAGCAGTTCTTC. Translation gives CASSLVSLGGASVEQFF.

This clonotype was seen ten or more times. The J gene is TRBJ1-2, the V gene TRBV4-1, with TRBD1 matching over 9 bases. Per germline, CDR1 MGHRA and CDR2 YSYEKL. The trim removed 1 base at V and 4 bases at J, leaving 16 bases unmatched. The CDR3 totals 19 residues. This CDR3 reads CASSQGGRQGVRRGYGYTF. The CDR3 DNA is TGCGCCAGCAGCCAAGGGGGGAGACAGGGGGTACGTCGCGGCTATGGCTACACCTTC.

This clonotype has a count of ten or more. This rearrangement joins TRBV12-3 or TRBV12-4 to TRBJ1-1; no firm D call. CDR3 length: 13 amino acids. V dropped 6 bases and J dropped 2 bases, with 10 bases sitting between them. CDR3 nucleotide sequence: TGTGCCAGCAGCCCCTCGGACAACACTGAAGCTTTCTTT. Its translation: CASSPSDNTEAFF.

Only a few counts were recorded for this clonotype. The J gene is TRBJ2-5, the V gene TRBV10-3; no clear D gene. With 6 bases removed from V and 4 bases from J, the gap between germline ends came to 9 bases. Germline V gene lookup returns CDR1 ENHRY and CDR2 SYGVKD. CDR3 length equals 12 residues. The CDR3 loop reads CAISDGRETQYF. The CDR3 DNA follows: TGTGCCATCAGCGATGGGCGAGAGACCCAGTACTTC.

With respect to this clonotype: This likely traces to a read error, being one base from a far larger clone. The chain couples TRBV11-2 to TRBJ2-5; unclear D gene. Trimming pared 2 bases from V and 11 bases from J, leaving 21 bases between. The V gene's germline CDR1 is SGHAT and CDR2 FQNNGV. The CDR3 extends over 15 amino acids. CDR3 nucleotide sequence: TGTGCCAGCAGCTTATTCGGCGGCCCCCCTCGTGAGCAGTACTTC. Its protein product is CASSLFGGPPREQYF.

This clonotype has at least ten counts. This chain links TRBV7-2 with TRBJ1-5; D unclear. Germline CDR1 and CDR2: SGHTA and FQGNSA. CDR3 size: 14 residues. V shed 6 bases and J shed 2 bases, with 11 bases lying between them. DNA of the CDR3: TGTGCCAGCAGTAATCCCTTGGGCAATCAGCCCCAGCATTTT. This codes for CASSNPLGNQPQHF. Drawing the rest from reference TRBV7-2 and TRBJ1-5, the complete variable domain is GAGVSQSPSNKVTEKGKDVELRCDPISGHTALYWYRQSLGQGLEFLIYFQGNSAPDKSGLPSDRFSAERTGGSVSTLTIQRTQQEDSAVYLCASSNPLGNQPQHFGDGTRLSIL.